One sample yielded the 25 T cell receptor beta chains listed below, sequenced in a study of beta chain features in type 1 diabetes. Study-wide results and limits: Moderate yet significant TCRB CDR3 shortening was seen in Type 1 diabetes patients in all four CD4+ subsets.

Expressed TCRB transcripts were sequenced, since all the RNA that had been isolated was reverse transcribed. Repertoires were generated with immunoSEQ multiplex PCR, while TCRdb's copy carries only in-frame clones and drops some. In the table there are over 300,000 clones, 9.3% of which are singletons. No cognate antigen is known for these TCRs. Sequenced material: central memory CD4+ T cells from blood. All receptors come from a man aged 25 to 40 with type 1 diabetes.

This clone was counted at least ten times. Other DNA variants within this sample encode the same CDR3. V gene TRBV25-1 combines with J gene TRBJ1-1; 8 bases match TRBD1. The CDR3 extends over 11 amino acids. Losses at the gene ends were 5 bases for V and 10 bases for J; bases not matched to a gene: 3. The V gene's germline CDR1 is MGHDK and CDR2 SYGVNS. The CDR3 nucleotides are TGTGCCAGCAGTCGACAGGGGAGAGCTTTCTTT. The encoded protein is CASSRQGRAFF.

The chain couples TRBV7-6 to TRBJ2-7; 9 bases are a match to TRBD1. From germline, CDR1 is SGHVS and CDR2 FNYEAQ. This CDR3 contains 14 residues. After removal of 3 bases from V and 3 bases from J, the junction contained 3 bases not matched to a gene. CDR3 protein: CASSFGTGYYEQYF. The DNA for the CDR3 is TGTGCCAGCAGCTTTGGGACAGGGTACTACGAGCAGTACTTC.

The V gene is TRBV7-9, the J gene TRBJ2-7; 7 bases match TRBD1. V lost 1 base and J lost 5; bases outside the gene matches: 8. The CDR3 is made up of 15 amino acids. CDR1 SEHNR and CDR2 FQNEAQ come from the germline V gene (reference sequence). The CDR3 spells CASSLVGTVLDEQYF. Here the CDR3 DNA reads TGTGCCAGCAGCTTAGTAGGGACAGTACTCGACGAGCAGTACTTC.

This clone has more than one count but fewer than ten. The chain carries TRBV6-6 and TRBJ1-6; no clear D. The CDR3 spans 16 residues. V lost 4 bases to trimming and J lost 5 bases, with 15 bases between them. Germline V lookup: CDR1 MNHNY, CDR2 SVGAGI (reference sequence). CDR3 loop: CASSSPRGRDNSPLHF. The CDR3 DNA reads as TGTGCCAGCAGTTCCCCGAGAGGGAGGGATAATTCACCCCTCCACTTT.

This clone came up a few times. J is TRBJ1-1 and V is TRBV29-1; D possibly corresponds to TRBD1 (5 bases). Germline-derived CDR1 and CDR2 are SQVTM and ANQGSEA. The CDR3 sequence is 13 residues long. V was pared by 1 base and J by 5 bases, with 11 bases between. CDR3 in amino acids: CSVEGQGDTEAFF. The CDR3 DNA follows: TGCAGCGTTGAAGGGCAGGGTGATACTGAAGCTTTCTTT.

The chain recombines TRBV11-2 with TRBJ1-6; no firm D call. This CDR3 is built from 14 residues. V was shortened by 2 bases and J by 14 bases, with 16 bases between the two germline ends. The germline CDR1 and CDR2 sequences are SGHAT and FQNNGV. The CDR3 DNA is TGTGCCAGCAGCTTAAGGCCCGTGGGTTCCACCCTCCACTTT. It codes for CASSLRPVGSTLHF. The variable domain in full, completed from reference TRBV11-2 and TRBJ1-6, reads EAGVAQSPRYKIIEKRQSVAFWCNPISGHATLYWYQQILGQGPKLLIQFQNNGVVDDSQLPKDRFSAERLKGVDSTLKIQPAKLEDSAVYLCASSLRPVGSTLHFGNGTRLTVT.

The V call is TRBV5-1, the J call TRBJ2-2; 7 bases match TRBD1. CDR1 is SGHRS, CDR2 YFSETQ, per germline. J was trimmed by 4 bases and V by 5 bases; bases with no gene match: 8. This CDR3 comprises 15 residues. The CDR3 nucleotides are TGCGCCAGCAGTCAAGACAGGGTGGGCACCGGGGAGCTGTTTTTT. The encoded protein is CASSQDRVGTGELFF.

This clone was seen ten or more times. This chain connects TRBV10-2 to TRBJ1-1; possible D gene TRBD1, 5 bases. V shed 8 bases and J shed 0 bases, with 10 bases lying between them. The CDR3 is 13 residues long. Per germline, CDR1 WSHSY and CDR2 SAAADI. CDR3 sequence reads: CASLRAMNTEAFF. DNA for the CDR3: TGCGCCAGCCTCAGGGCTATGAACACTGAAGCTTTCTTT.

V gene TRBV2 combines with J gene TRBJ2-5; D might be TRBD1 or TRBD2, each matching 5 bases. The CDR3 consists of 13 residues. Germline V CDR1 and CDR2: SNHLY, FYNNEI. V was trimmed by 7 bases and J by 3 bases, leaving 12 bases between them. The DNA for the CDR3 is TGTGCCAGCACGGGGCAGATCAAAGAGACCCAGTACTTC. The encoded protein is CASTGQIKETQYF.

The chain employs TRBV5-6 and TRBJ1-2; D not resolved. The CDR3 covers 12 residues. V was shortened by 4 bases and J by 0 bases, with 4 bases between the two germline ends. Germline loops: CDR1 SGHDT, CDR2 YYEEEE. This chain's CDR3 is CASSDTNYGYTF. The CDR3, as DNA: TGTGCCAGCAGCGACACTAACTATGGCTACACCTTC.

The chain joins TRBV7-2 to TRBJ2-7; TRBD2 matches at 8 bases. CDR3 length: 15 residues. V lost 5 bases and J lost 4; bases outside the gene matches: 10. CDR1 is SGHTA and CDR2 is FQGNSA in the germline V gene. The CDR3 is CASSPTGGESYEQYF. The CDR3 DNA is TGTGCCAGCAGCCCTACCGGGGGGGAATCGTACGAGCAGTACTTC.

This sequence joins TRBV27 and TRBJ2-7; 8 bases align to TRBD1. The CDR3 sequence is 14 residues long. The trim removed 3 bases at V and 0 bases at J, leaving 1 base unmatched. Germline V gives CDR1 MNHEY, CDR2 SMNVEV (reference sequence). The CDR3 nucleotides read TGTGCCAGCAGTTTCACAGGGGGCTCCTACGAGCAGTACTTC. It yields the protein CASSFTGGSYEQYF.

This clone has ten or more counts. This chain links TRBV6-5 with TRBJ2-7; perhaps TRBD1 as D (6 bases). The germline V gene encodes CDR1 MNHEY and CDR2 SVGAGI. There are 14 residues in the CDR3. V lost 2 bases and J 3 bases, leaving 11 bases between the germline ends. In nucleotides, the CDR3 is TGTGCCAGCAGTTACGGGACACCAGGCTACGAGCAGTACTTC. Residues: CASSYGTPGYEQYF.

This clone has a handful of counts. The chain couples TRBV20-1 to TRBJ1-6; D remains unclear. Germline lookup yields CDR1 DFQATT and CDR2 SNEGSKA (reference sequence). V was pared by 7 bases and J by 8 bases, with 9 bases between. This CDR3 comprises 11 residues. CDR3 region: CSGVRDSPLHF. The CDR3, as DNA: TGCAGTGGGGTTAGGGATTCACCCCTCCACTTT.

The V and J genes are TRBV25-1 and TRBJ2-3, with D perhaps matching TRBD2 (5 bases). V dropped 6 bases and J dropped 0 bases, with 7 bases sitting between them. Germline V gene sequence: CDR1 MGHDK, CDR2 SYGVNS. The CDR3 covers 13 residues. The CDR3 nucleotides are TGTGCCAGCAGGGACTGGAGCACAGATACGCAGTATTTT. Its protein product is CASRDWSTDTQYF.

This clone was detected only a few times. Other DNA sequences in this specimen translate into the identical CDR3. V and J are TRBV5-1 and TRBJ1-2, with TRBD1 as a possible D gene (6 bases). CDR1 SGHRS and CDR2 YFSETQ come from the germline V gene. V was cut by 3 bases and J by 1 base, with 10 bases left in between. The CDR3 sequence is 14 residues long. In nucleotides, the CDR3 is TGCGCCAGCAGCTCAAGGACAGATAACTATGGCTACACCTTC. It codes for CASSSRTDNYGYTF.

The rearrangement links TRBV27 to TRBJ2-7; D is uncertain. The CDR3 sequence is 14 residues long. The germline gives CDR1 MNHEY, CDR2 SMNVEV (reference sequence). V was clipped by 6 bases and J by 2 bases, with 14 bases between them. The chain's CDR3 is CASRAGRTTYEQYF. CDR3 coding DNA: TGTGCCAGCAGGGCCGGGCGTACCACCTACGAGCAGTACTTC.

This clone was seen ten or more times. As DNA, the CDR3 is TGTGCCAGCAGCTCCGAAGCGGGGGGCAGCACAGATACGCAGTATTTT. Encoded protein: CASSSEAGGSTDTQYF. The rearrangement joins TRBV11-2 to TRBJ2-3, with TRBD2 matching 9 bases. CDR3 length: 16 amino acids. Germline CDR1 SGHAT, CDR2 FQNNGV. J lost 0 bases, V lost 4 bases, and 5 bases had no gene match.

This clone was observed a few times. This chain joins TRBV5-6 and TRBJ2-6; TRBD1 or TRBD2 may be the D gene (6 bases each). CDR1 is SGHDT and CDR2 is YYEEEE in the germline V gene. Trimming removed 7 bases from V and 4 bases from J, with 15 bases in between. The CDR3 has 15 residues. The CDR3 sequence: CASSRGGRGANVLTF. The CDR3 coding sequence is TGTGCCAGCTCTCGTGGGGGGCGAGGGGCCAACGTCCTGACTTTC. The full variable domain, completed using reference TRBV5-6 and TRBJ2-6, is DAGVTQSPTHLIKTRGQQVTLRCSPKSGHDTVSWYQQALGQGPQFIFQYYEEEERQRGNFPDRFSGHQFPNYSSELNVNALLLGDSALYLCASSRGGRGANVLTFGAGSRLTVL.

V gene TRBV28 combines with J gene TRBJ2-7, with D maybe TRBD1 (5 bases). CDR1 is MDHEN, CDR2 SYDVKM, per germline. The V end was cut by 5 bases, the J end by 2 bases, with 13 bases between. This CDR3 comprises 14 residues. CDR3 sequence reads: CASSTATVTYEQYF. The CDR3 nucleotides are TGTGCCAGCAGTACCGCGACAGTTACCTACGAGCAGTACTTC.

This clone was observed a few times. This chain links TRBV7-9 with TRBJ2-2, with a possible D match to TRBD1 (5 bases). Germline V gene lookup returns CDR1 SEHNR and CDR2 FQNEAQ (reference sequence). Trimming took off 6 bases at V and 0 bases at J, with 5 bases between the two ends. The length of the CDR3 is 13 residues. CDR3 DNA: TGTGCCAGCAGGACAGCGAACACCGGGGAGCTGTTTTTT. Translated, it gives CASRTANTGELFF. The variable domain in full, completed from reference TRBV7-9 and TRBJ2-2, reads DTGVSQNPRHKITKRGQNVTFRCDPISEHNRLYWYRQTLGQGPEFLTYFQNEAQLEKSRLLSDRFSAERPKGSFSTLEIQRTEQGDSAMYLCASRTANTGELFFGEGSRLTVL.

The V and J genes are TRBV19 and TRBJ2-7, with TRBD1 as a possible D gene (7 bases). CDR3 length: 13 residues. CDR1 is LNHDA, CDR2 SQIVND, per germline (reference sequence). V shed 2 bases and J shed 6 bases, with 11 bases lying between them. The DNA for the CDR3 is TGTGCCAGTAGTATAAACAGGGGAGGCGAGCAGTACTTC. Its protein is CASSINRGGEQYF.

This clone was observed a few times. The V gene is TRBV7-9, the J gene TRBJ2-1, with 9 bases identical to TRBD1. This CDR3 is 15 amino acids long. In germline, CDR1 is SEHNR, CDR2 FQNEAQ (reference sequence). J lost 2 bases, V lost 5 bases, and 4 bases had no gene match. For the CDR3, the DNA is TGTGCCAGCAGCCGTCGACAGGGGGCCTACAATGAGCAGTTCTTC. This encodes CASSRRQGAYNEQFF.

This clone was counted a few times. The chain employs TRBV7-2 and TRBJ2-5, with a tentative D call TRBD2 (7 bases). CDR1 is SGHTA, CDR2 FQGNSA, per germline. This CDR3 region has 13 residues. Trimming cost V 6 bases and J 5 bases, with 13 bases left between them. The DNA of the CDR3 is TGTGCCAGCAGAAGGGGGGGCGACGAGACCCAGTACTTC. Its translation is CASRRGGDETQYF.

The rearrangement links TRBV19 to TRBJ1-2; 9 nucleotides match TRBD1. The V gene's germline CDR1 is LNHDA and CDR2 SQIVND (reference sequence). V lost 3 bases and J lost 6; bases outside the gene matches: 8. CDR3 length: 15 amino acids. The CDR3 sequence is CASSILQGARDGYTF. The CDR3 nucleotides read TGTGCCAGTAGTATTCTACAGGGGGCGCGGGATGGCTACACCTTC.